The rows below give T cell receptor beta chains drawn from one sample of a study of blood T cell repertoires in COVID-19. The assay was immunoSEQ multiplex PCR, and TCRdb's table has in-frame clones only and misses some. The data contain about 120,000 clones, around 78% of them seen just once; the ten biggest clones take up 2.3%. The source material was peripheral blood. Receptors were obtained from a man in his sixties or seventies with acute or convalescent COVID-19. Each CDR3 is given with its conserved first and last residue. Fields, in order: D gene, clone size, CDR3 length, V gene, J gene, CDR3 DNA, CDR3 protein. D genes are given only for firm matches. Expanded clones are given a class, and other clones once, few, many or no size at all.

.	many	14	TRBV7-9	TRBJ1-2	TGTGCCAGCAGCTTAGGGAACCAGGGGTATGTGAGTACCTTC	CASSLGNQGYVSTF
.	.	15	TRBV7-2	TRBJ1-2	TGTGCCAGCAGCTTAGTTCAGGGTGGCGACTATGGCTACACCTTC	CASSLVQGGDYGYTF
.	.	16	TRBV5-4	TRBJ1-1	TGTGCCAGCAGCCCACGACAGGACATCATGAACACTGAAGCTTTCTTT	CASSPRQDIMNTEAFF
TRBD1	.	15	TRBV11-2	TRBJ1-4	TGTGCCAGCAGCCCCGGACAGGGAACTAATGAAAAACTGTTTTTT	CASSPGQGTNEKLFF
TRBD2	.	16	TRBV7-2	TRBJ2-2	TGTGCCAGCAGCTCCCCGGGGGGGCAATACACCGGGGAGCTGTTTTTT	CASSSPGGQYTGELFF
.	.	13	TRBV7-9	TRBJ1-2	TGTGCCAGCAAAAGGGGTAATGACTATGGCTACACCTTC	CASKRGNDYGYTF
TRBD2	.	14	TRBV2	TRBJ2-7	TGTGCCAGCAGCGGGGGGGCAGCGGGCTACGAGCAGTACTTC	CASSGGAAGYEQYF
.	.	16	TRBV4-2	TRBJ1-5	TGTGCCAGCAGCCAAGGGGCAGGGGATAGCAATCAGCCCCAGCATTTT	CASSQGAGDSNQPQHF
TRBD2	.	17	TRBV7-3	TRBJ2-3	TGTGCCAGCAGCCCGGGACTAGCGGGGGTGCAGGGAGATACGCAGTATTTT	CASSPGLAGVQGDTQYF
.	few	12	TRBV19	TRBJ1-2	TGTGCCAGTAGTATTTTAGGGGCTGGCTACACCTTC	CASSILGAGYTF
TRBD2	.	14	TRBV5-1	TRBJ2-5	TGCGCCAGCAGCGAAGGACTAGCGCGAGAGACCCAGTACTTC	CASSEGLARETQYF
.	.	14	TRBV3-1/TRBV3-2	TRBJ2-1	TGTGCCAGCAGCCAAGATCTTAGGGGCGCTGAGCAGTTCTTC	CASSQDLRGAEQFF
.	.	16	TRBV27	TRBJ2-1	TGTGCCAGCAGTTTAGACAGGTCGTATGGCGACGGTGAGCAGTTCTTC	CASSLDRSYGDGEQFF
TRBD1	few	15	TRBV19	TRBJ1-3	TGTGCCAGTAGTACTACAGGGGGCTCTGGAAACACCATATATTTT	CASSTTGGSGNTIYF
.	.	16	TRBV11-2	TRBJ1-4	TGTGCCAGCAGCTTAGTTGGGGCAGCAACTAATGAAAAACTGTTTTTT	CASSLVGAATNEKLFF
TRBD1	.	16	TRBV30	TRBJ1-1	TGTGCCTGGAGTCGGGACAGGTCGAGCAAGACCACTGAAGCTTTCTTT	CAWSRDRSSKTTEAFF
TRBD1	.	15	TRBV7-9	TRBJ2-5	TGTGCCAGCAGCTGGACAGGGGGGTACCAAGAGACCCAGTACTTC	CASSWTGGYQETQYF
TRBD2	.	14	TRBV2	TRBJ2-7	TGTGCCAGCAGTGTGGCTAGCGGGGGGTACGAGCAGTACTTC	CASSVASGGYEQYF
.	.	12	TRBV28	TRBJ2-1	TGTGCCAGCAGTTTAAGCCTCAACGGGCAGTTCTTC	CASSLSLNGQFF
TRBD1	.	13	TRBV27	TRBJ2-1	TGTGCCAGCAGCCGGGACAGGGGATGGGAGCAGTTCTTC	CASSRDRGWEQFF
.	once	15	TRBV9	TRBJ1-1	TGTGCCAGCAGCGCAGTTGTGACAGGGAACACTGAAGCTTTCTTT	CASSAVVTGNTEAFF
TRBD2	once	15	TRBV27	TRBJ2-3	TGTGCCAGCAGTTCTCTTGGCGGGGGGACAGATACGCAGTATTTT	CASSSLGGGTDTQYF
.	.	13	TRBV24-1	TRBJ1-2	TGTGCCACCAGTGATTCGGTTAACTATGGCTACACCTTC	CATSDSVNYGYTF
.	.	13	TRBV9	TRBJ2-3	TGTGCCAGCAGCGTAGAGAGGACAGATACGCAGTATTTT	CASSVERTDTQYF
TRBD1	.	15	TRBV6-1	TRBJ1-5	TGTGCCAGCAGCCGGGACAGCTCATTCAATCAGCCCCAGCATTTT	CASSRDSSFNQPQHF
TRBD1	few	16	TRBV3-1/TRBV3-2	TRBJ1-1	TGTGCCAGCAGTCCCGTCTTCCCCCCACAGGGGGCTGAAGCTTTCTTT	CASSPVFPPQGAEAFF
TRBD1	.	15	TRBV6-2/TRBV6-3	TRBJ1-5	TGTGCCAGCAGTTACTCGCAGGGGGCTTATCAGCCCCAGCATTTT	CASSYSQGAYQPQHF
TRBD1	.	14	TRBV30	TRBJ1-1	TGTGCCTGGAATCAGGGGGCGAGAGGCACTGAAGCTTTCTTT	CAWNQGARGTEAFF
.	.	15	TRBV5-1	TRBJ1-1	TGCGCCAGCAGCCCGCTTGTGAGTCTTGACACTGAAGCTTTCTTT	CASSPLVSLDTEAFF
TRBD1	once	13	TRBV4-2	TRBJ1-2	TGTGCCAGCAGCCGGCCCACAGGGGAGGGCTACACCTTC	CASSRPTGEGYTF
TRBD2	.	19	TRBV4-2	TRBJ2-3	TGTGCCAGCAGCCAAGAGGGGGCTTTCAGCGGGGGGTACACAGATACGCAGTATTTT	CASSQEGAFSGGYTDTQYF
.	.	15	TRBV4-3	TRBJ1-5	TGCGCCAGCAGCCAAGTCAGGGTGAGCAATCAGCCCCAGCATTTT	CASSQVRVSNQPQHF
.	.	16	TRBV5-4	TRBJ1-4	TGTGCCAGCAGCCCCGCCCGGGGGAATTTTAATGAAAAACTGTTTTTT	CASSPARGNFNEKLFF
.	.	14	TRBV5-1	TRBJ1-2	TGCGCCAGCAGCCTCCGGGGGGGATCAATTTCCTACACCTTC	CASSLRGGSISYTF
TRBD2	.	14	TRBV7-2	TRBJ2-7	TGTGCCAGCAGCCGGGCTAGCGGTTCCTACGAGCAGTACTTC	CASSRASGSYEQYF
.	.	15	TRBV5-1	TRBJ1-2	TGCGCCAGCAGCTTGTCGCCCGGCAGGGCAATTGGCTACACCTTC	CASSLSPGRAIGYTF
.	.	15	TRBV29-1	TRBJ2-3	TGCAGCGCCGTAACTAGTGGGGTACGCACAGATACGCAGTATTTT	CSAVTSGVRTDTQYF
TRBD2	.	17	TRBV7-6	TRBJ2-3	TGTGCCAGCAGCTTAGCGATGCCTAGCGGGGGGCCAGATACGCAGTATTTT	CASSLAMPSGGPDTQYF
.	.	12	TRBV10-3	TRBJ1-1	TGTGCCATCAGTGACGTGAACACTGAAGCTTTCTTT	CAISDVNTEAFF
.	.	13	TRBV6-5	TRBJ1-2	TGTGCCAGCAGTTACTCTAGGGGCTATGGCTACACCTTC	CASSYSRGYGYTF
TRBD1	.	17	TRBV4-2	TRBJ1-2	TGTGCCAGCAGCCAAGATCCCGAAAACAGGGGCTACTATGGCTACACCTTC	CASSQDPENRGYYGYTF
.	medium-sized	14	TRBV7-3	TRBJ1-1	TGTGCCAGCAGCTTACTGGGGGGGAACACTGAAGCTTTCTTT	CASSLLGGNTEAFF
.	.	18	TRBV5-1	TRBJ2-2	TGCGCCAGCAGCCCTACCGTCGACCGACTGCGGAACACCGGGGAGCTGTTTTTT	CASSPTVDRLRNTGELFF
.	.	15	TRBV6-2/TRBV6-3	TRBJ1-5	TGTGCCAGCACCCCCGAGGGAATTAGCAATCAGCCCCAGCATTTT	CASTPEGISNQPQHF
.	.	15	TRBV7-2	TRBJ1-2	TGTGCCAGCAGCCCAGATATAGGGGGGGGCTATGGCTACACCTTC	CASSPDIGGGYGYTF
TRBD1	.	15	TRBV14	TRBJ1-1	TGTGCCAGCAGCCGACGAGGAGCCGGGACAGCTGAAGCTTTCTTT	CASSRRGAGTAEAFF
.	.	15	TRBV5-1	TRBJ1-5	TGCGCCAGCAGCCTCCTGCCGGGAAGCAATCAGCCCCAGCATTTT	CASSLLPGSNQPQHF
.	.	13	TRBV29-1	TRBJ1-1	TGCAGCGTGGGGAGGGTAATGAACACTGAAGCTTTCTTT	CSVGRVMNTEAFF
.	.	13	TRBV5-1	TRBJ1-6	TGCGCCAGCAGCTTGGAGGGAGCTTCACCCCTCCACTTT	CASSLEGASPLHF
.	few	12	TRBV12-3/TRBV12-4	TRBJ1-5	TGTGCCAGCAGTTTTGAGAATCAGCCCCAGCATTTT	CASSFENQPQHF
TRBD2	.	16	TRBV11-3	TRBJ2-3	TGTGCCAGCAGCACCCGACTAGCGGGGGGGACAGATACGCAGTATTTT	CASSTRLAGGTDTQYF
TRBD2	.	15	TRBV28	TRBJ2-2	TGTGCCAGCAGCCATAGCGGGGGGGTAGTCGGGGAGCTGTTTTTT	CASSHSGGVVGELFF
TRBD2	.	16	TRBV19	TRBJ2-7	TGTGCCAGTAGTAGTGGGGTGGCGGGGGGCCTCTACGAGCAGTACTTC	CASSSGVAGGLYEQYF